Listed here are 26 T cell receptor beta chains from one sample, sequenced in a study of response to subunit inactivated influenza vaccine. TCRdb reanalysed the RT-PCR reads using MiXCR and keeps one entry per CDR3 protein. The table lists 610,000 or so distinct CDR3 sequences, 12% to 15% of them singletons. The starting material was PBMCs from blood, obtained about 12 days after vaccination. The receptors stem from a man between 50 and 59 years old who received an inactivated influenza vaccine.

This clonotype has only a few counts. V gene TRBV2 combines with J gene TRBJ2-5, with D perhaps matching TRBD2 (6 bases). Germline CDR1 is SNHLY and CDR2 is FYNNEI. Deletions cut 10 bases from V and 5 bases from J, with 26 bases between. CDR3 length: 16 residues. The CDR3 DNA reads TGTGCCACCAAGCGGGCAGGGACGGTTGCTAGCGAGACCCAGTACTTC. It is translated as CATKRAGTVASETQYF.

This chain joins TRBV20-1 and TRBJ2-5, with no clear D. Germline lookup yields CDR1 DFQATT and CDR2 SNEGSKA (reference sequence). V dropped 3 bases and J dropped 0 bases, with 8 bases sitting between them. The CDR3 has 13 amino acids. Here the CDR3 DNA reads TGCAGTGCTAGTCTCCGGAACCAAGAGACCCAGTACTTC. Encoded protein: CSASLRNQETQYF.

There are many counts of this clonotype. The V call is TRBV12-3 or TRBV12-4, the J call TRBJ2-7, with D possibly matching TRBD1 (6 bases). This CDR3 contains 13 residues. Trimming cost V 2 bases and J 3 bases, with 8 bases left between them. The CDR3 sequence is CASSLRGFYEQYF. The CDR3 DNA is TGTGCCAGCAGTTTAAGGGGGTTCTACGAGCAGTACTTC.

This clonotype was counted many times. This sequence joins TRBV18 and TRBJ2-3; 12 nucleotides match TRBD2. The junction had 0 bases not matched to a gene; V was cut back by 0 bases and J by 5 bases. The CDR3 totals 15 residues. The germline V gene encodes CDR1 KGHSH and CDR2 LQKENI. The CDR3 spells CASSPPGLAGDTQYF. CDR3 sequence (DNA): TGTGCCAGCTCACCACCGGGACTAGCGGGAGATACGCAGTATTTT.

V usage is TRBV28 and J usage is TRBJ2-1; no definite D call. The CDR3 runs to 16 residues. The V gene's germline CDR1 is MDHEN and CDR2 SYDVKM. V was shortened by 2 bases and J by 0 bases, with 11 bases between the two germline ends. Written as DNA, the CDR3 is TGTGCCAGCAGTTTAGCAGAGGAAAACTCCTACAATGAGCAGTTCTTC. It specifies CASSLAEENSYNEQFF.

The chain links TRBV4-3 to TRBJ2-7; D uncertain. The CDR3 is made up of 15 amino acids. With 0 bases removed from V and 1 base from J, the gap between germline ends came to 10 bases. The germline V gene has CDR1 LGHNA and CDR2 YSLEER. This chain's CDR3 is CASSQEMTSSYEQYF. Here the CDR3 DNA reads TGCGCCAGCAGCCAAGAGATGACGTCGTCCTACGAGCAGTACTTC.

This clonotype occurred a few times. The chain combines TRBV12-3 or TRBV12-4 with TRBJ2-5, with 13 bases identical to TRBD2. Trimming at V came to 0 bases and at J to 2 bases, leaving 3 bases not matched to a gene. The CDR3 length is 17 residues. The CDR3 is CASSLARTSGGQETQYF. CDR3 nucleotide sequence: TGTGCCAGCAGTTTAGCGCGGACTAGCGGGGGTCAAGAGACCCAGTACTTC.

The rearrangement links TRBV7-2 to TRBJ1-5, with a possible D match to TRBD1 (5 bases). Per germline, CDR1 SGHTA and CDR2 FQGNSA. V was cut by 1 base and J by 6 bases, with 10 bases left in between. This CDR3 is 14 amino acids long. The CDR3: CASSLDQGSQPQHF. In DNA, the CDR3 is TGTGCCAGCAGCTTAGATCAGGGAAGTCAGCCCCAGCATTTT.

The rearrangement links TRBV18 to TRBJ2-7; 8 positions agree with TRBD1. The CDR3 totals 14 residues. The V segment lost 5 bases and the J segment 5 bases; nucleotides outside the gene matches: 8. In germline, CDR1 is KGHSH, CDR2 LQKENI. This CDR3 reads CASSSRTGQDEQYF. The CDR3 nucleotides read TGTGCCAGCTCATCCAGGACAGGGCAAGACGAGCAGTACTTC.

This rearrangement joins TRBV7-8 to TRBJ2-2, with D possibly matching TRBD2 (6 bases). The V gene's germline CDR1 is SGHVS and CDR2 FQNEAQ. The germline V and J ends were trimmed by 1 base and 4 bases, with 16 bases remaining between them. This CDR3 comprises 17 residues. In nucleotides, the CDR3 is TGTGCCAGCAGCTTAGGGTGGTTTAGCGGAACCACCGGGGAGCTGTTTTTT. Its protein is CASSLGWFSGTTGELFF. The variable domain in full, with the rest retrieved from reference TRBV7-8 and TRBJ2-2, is GAGVSQSPRYKVAKRGQDVALRCDPISGHVSLFWYQQALGQGPEFLTYFQNEAQLDKSGLPSDRFFAERPEGSVSTLKIQRTQQEDSAVYLCASSLGWFSGTTGELFFGEGSRLTVL.

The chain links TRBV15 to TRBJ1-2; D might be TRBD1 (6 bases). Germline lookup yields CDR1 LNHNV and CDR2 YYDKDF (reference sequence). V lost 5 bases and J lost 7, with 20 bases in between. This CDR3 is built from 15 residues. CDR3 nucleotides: TGTGCCACCAGCTGGGATGGCGGGGGGCTGGCTGGCTACACCTTC. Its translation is CATSWDGGGLAGYTF. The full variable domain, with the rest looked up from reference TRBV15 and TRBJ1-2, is DAMVIQNPRYQVTQFGKPVTLSCSQTLNHNVMYWYQQKSSQAPKLLFHYYDKDFNNEADTPDNFQSRRPNTSFCFLDIRSPGLGDTAMYLCATSWDGGGLAGYTFGSGTRLTVV.

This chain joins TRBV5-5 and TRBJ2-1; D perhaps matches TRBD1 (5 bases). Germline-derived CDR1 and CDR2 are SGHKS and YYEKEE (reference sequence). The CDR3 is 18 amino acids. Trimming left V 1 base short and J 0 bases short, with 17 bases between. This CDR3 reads CASSLSPAGLISYNEQFF. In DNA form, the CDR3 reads TGTGCCAGCAGCTTGTCACCTGCAGGGTTAATCTCCTACAATGAGCAGTTCTTC.

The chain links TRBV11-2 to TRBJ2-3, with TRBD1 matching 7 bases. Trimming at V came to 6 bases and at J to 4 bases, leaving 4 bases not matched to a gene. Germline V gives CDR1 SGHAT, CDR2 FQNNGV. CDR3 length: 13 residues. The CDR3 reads CASRRTGADTQYF. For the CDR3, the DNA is TGTGCCAGCAGACGAACAGGGGCAGATACGCAGTATTTT.

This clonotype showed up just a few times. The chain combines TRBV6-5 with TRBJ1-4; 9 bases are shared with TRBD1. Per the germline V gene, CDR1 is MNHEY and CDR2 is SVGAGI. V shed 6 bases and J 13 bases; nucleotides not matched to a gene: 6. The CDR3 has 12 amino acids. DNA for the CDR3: TGTGCCAGCAGGTCCGGGACAGGGAGACTGTTTTTT. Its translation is CASRSGTGRLFF.

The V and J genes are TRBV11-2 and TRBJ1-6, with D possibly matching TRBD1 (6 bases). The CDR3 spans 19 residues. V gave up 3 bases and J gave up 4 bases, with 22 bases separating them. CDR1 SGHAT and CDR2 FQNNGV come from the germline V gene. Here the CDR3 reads CASSFLLKQGSGYNSPLHF. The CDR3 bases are TGTGCCAGCAGCTTCCTCCTCAAACAGGGAAGTGGGTATAATTCACCCCTCCACTTT.

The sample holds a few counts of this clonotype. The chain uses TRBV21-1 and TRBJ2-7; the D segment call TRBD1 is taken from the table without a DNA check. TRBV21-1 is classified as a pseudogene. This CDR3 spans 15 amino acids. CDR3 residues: CASSKEGTGAYEQYF. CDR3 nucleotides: TGTGCCAGCAGCAAAGAAGGGACAGGGGCCTACGAGCAGTACTTC.

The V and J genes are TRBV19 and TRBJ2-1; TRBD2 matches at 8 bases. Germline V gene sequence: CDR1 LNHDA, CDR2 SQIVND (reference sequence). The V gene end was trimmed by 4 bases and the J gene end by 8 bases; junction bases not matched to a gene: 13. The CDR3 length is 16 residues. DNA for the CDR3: TGTGCCAGTAGTACTCCGGGACTAGGTCACCGGGATGAGCAGTTCTTC. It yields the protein CASSTPGLGHRDEQFF.

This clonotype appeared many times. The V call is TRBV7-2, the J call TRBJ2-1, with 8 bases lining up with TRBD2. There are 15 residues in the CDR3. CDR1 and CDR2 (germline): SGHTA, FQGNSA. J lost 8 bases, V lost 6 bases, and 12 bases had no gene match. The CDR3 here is CASSPGGVVSHEQFF. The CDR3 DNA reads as TGTGCCAGCAGTCCCGGGGGGGTCGTTTCCCATGAGCAGTTCTTC.

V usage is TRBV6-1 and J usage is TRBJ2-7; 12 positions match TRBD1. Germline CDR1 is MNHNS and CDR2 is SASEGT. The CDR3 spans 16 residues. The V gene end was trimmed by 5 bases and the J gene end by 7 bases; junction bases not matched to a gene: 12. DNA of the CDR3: TGTGCCAGCAGTAGGGGACAGGGGGCCGCTTTGAGTGAGCAGTACTTC. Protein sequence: CASSRGQGAALSEQYF.

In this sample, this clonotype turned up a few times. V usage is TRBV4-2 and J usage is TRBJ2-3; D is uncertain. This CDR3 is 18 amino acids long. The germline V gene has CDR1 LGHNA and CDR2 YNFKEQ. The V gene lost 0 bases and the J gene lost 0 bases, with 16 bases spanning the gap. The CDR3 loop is CASSQEFPSASSTDTQYF. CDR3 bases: TGTGCCAGCAGCCAAGAGTTCCCCAGCGCATCTAGCACAGATACGCAGTATTTT.

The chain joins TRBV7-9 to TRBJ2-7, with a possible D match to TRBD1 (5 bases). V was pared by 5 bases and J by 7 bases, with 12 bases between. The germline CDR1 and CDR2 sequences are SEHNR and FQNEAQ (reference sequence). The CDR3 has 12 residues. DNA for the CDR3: TGTGCCAGCAGCCCAGACAGATGGGAGCAGTACTTC. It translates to CASSPDRWEQYF.

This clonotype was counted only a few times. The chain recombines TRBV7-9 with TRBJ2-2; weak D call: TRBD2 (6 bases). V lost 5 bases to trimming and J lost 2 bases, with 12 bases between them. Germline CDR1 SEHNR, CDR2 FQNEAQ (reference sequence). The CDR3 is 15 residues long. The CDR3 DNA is TGTGCCAGCAGCCCCAGACTAGAAAACACCGGGGAGCTGTTTTTT. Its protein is CASSPRLENTGELFF.

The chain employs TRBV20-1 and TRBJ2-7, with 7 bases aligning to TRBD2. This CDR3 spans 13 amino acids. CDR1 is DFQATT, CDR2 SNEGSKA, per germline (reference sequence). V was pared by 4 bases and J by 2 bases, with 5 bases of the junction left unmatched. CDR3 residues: CSANSGSPYEQYF. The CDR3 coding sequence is TGCAGTGCTAATAGCGGGTCCCCCTACGAGCAGTACTTC.

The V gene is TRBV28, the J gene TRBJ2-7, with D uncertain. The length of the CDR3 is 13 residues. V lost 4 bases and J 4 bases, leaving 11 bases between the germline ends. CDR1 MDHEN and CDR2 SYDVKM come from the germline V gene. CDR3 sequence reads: CASSSKGRYEQYF. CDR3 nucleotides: TGTGCCAGCAGTTCCAAAGGACGTTACGAGCAGTACTTC.

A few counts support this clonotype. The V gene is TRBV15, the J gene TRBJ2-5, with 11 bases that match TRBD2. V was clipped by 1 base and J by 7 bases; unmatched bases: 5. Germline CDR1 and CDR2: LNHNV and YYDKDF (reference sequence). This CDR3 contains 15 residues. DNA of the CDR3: TGTGCCACCAGCAGAGGACTAGCGGGAATTGCGACCCAGTACTTC. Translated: CATSRGLAGIATQYF.

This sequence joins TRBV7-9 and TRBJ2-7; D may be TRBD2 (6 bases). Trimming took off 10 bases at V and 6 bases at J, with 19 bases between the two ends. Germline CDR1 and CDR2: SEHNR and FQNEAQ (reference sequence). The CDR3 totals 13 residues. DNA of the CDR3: TGTGCCACCCTTGGGACTCGACCGACCGAGCAGTACTTC. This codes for CATLGTRPTEQYF.